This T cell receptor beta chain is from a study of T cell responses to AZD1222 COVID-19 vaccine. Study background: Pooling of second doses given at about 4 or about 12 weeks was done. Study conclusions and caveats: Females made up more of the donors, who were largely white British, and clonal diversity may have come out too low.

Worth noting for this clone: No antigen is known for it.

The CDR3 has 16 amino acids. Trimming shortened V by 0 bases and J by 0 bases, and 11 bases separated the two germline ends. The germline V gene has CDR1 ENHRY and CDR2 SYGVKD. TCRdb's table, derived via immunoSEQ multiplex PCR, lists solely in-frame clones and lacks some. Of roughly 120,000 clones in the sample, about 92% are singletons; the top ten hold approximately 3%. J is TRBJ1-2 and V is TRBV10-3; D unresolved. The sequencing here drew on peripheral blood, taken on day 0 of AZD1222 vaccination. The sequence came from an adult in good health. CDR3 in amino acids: CAISESFPTSNYGYTF. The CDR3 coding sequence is TGTGCCATCAGTGAGTCGTTCCCGACGTCTAACTATGGCTACACCTTC.